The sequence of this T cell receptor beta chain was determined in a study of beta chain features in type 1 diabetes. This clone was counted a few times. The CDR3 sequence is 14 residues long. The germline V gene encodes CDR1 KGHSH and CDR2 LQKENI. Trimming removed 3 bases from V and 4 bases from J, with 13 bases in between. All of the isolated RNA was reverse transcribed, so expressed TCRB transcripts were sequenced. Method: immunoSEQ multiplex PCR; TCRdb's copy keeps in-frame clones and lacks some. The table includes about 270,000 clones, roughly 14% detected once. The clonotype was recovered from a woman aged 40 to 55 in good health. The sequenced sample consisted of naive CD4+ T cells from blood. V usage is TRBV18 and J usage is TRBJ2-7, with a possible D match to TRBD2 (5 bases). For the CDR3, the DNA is TGTGCCAGCTCACCCCCATCGGGCGGGTACGAGCAGTACTTC. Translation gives CASSPPSGGYEQYF.